The next 23 T cell receptor beta chains were all read from a single sample in a study of blood T cell repertoires in COVID-19. Sequenced by immunoSEQ multiplex PCR; TCRdb stores in-frame clones only, minus some. This sample has about 120,000 clones; 60% to 85% occur once, and the top ten carry approximately 2.4%. Sequencing was done on a sample of peripheral blood. All receptors derive from a man aged 65 to 85 with acute or convalescent COVID-19.

The genes are TRBV5-6 and TRBJ2-1, with 7 bases matching TRBD2. The CDR3 contains 14 residues. V shed 0 bases and J 3 bases; nucleotides not matched to a gene: 0. Germline V gives CDR1 SGHDT, CDR2 YYEEEE. CDR3 sequence (DNA): TGTGCCAGCAGCTTGGGGACTAGCTACAATGAGCAGTTCTTC. This gives the protein CASSLGTSYNEQFF.

V is TRBV7-8 and J is TRBJ1-4, with D maybe TRBD1 (5 bases). Trimming pared 1 base from V and 6 bases from J, leaving 15 bases between. This CDR3 contains 16 residues. The V gene's germline CDR1 is SGHVS and CDR2 FQNEAQ. In nucleotides, the CDR3 is TGTGCCAGCAGCTTAGGTCTGGGAGGGGTTGATGAAAAACTGTTTTTT. It codes for CASSLGLGGVDEKLFF.

The chain uses TRBV9 and TRBJ2-5; possibly TRBD2 for D (6 bases). Trimming took 3 bases from V and 2 from J, leaving 11 bases between them. This CDR3 is built from 14 residues. The germline CDR1 and CDR2 sequences are SGDLS and YYNGEE. The CDR3: CASSAGLLQETQYF. Here the CDR3 DNA reads TGTGCCAGCAGCGCGGGACTGCTTCAAGAGACCCAGTACTTC.

The J gene is TRBJ2-7, the V gene TRBV7-8; 7 nucleotides match TRBD2. V shed 2 bases and J 7 bases; nucleotides not matched to a gene: 11. CDR3 length: 15 residues. Looked up from germline, CDR1 is SGHVS and CDR2 is FQNEAQ. This CDR3 is CASSLFSREESEQYF. The CDR3, as DNA: TGTGCCAGCAGCTTATTTAGTCGGGAGGAATCAGAGCAGTACTTC.

CDR3 residues: CASSLRQGASGELFF. CDR3 nucleotide sequence: TGCGCCAGCAGCCTTCGGCAGGGGGCGAGCGGGGAGCTGTTTTTT. The genes are TRBV4-3 and TRBJ2-2; 8 nucleotides match TRBD1. This CDR3 region has 15 residues. CDR1 is LGHNA, CDR2 YSLEER, per germline. Trimming at V came to 4 bases and at J to 7 bases, leaving 8 bases not matched to a gene.

V usage is TRBV19 and J usage is TRBJ2-2; a possible D gene is TRBD1 (6 bases). With 4 bases removed from V and 3 bases from J, the gap between germline ends came to 9 bases. Germline lookup yields CDR1 LNHDA and CDR2 SQIVND (reference sequence). The CDR3 has 14 residues. In DNA, the CDR3 is TGTGCCAGTAGTACCCGGACAGACACCGGGGAGCTGTTTTTT. Encoded protein: CASSTRTDTGELFF.

Only one count was recorded for this clone. The V gene is TRBV11-3, the J gene TRBJ1-5; TRBD1 might be the D (5 bases). Trimming shortened V by 3 bases and J by 5 bases, and 8 bases separated the two germline ends. This CDR3 has 13 amino acids. Germline V lookup: CDR1 SGHNT, CDR2 YENEEA. CDR3 residues: CASSLGGDQPQHF. In nucleotides, the CDR3 is TGTGCCAGCAGCTTGGGGGGGGATCAGCCCCAGCATTTT.

V and J are TRBV7-2 and TRBJ2-3; 13 bases are shared with TRBD2. Germline lookup yields CDR1 SGHTA and CDR2 FQGNSA. The CDR3 is 18 amino acids. With V trimmed by 6 bases and J by 5 bases, 14 bases remained unmatched. CDR3 loop: CASSSRPTSGGARDTQYF. The CDR3 DNA reads TGTGCCAGCAGTTCCCGCCCCACTAGCGGGGGGGCCAGAGATACGCAGTATTTT.

The gene calls are TRBV18 and TRBJ1-1; D is ambiguous. The CDR3 has 15 residues. V shed 3 bases and J shed 6 bases, with 17 bases lying between them. In germline, CDR1 is KGHSH, CDR2 LQKENI. CDR3: CASSPTSGGTAEAFF. The CDR3 region has the DNA TGTGCCAGCTCACCCACTTCTGGTGGAACAGCTGAAGCTTTCTTT.

This chain uses TRBV9 with TRBJ2-5, with D maybe TRBD1 (5 bases). The V gene's germline CDR1 is SGDLS and CDR2 YYNGEE. CDR3 size: 15 residues. V shed 0 bases and J shed 5 bases, with 14 bases lying between them. CDR3 amino acids: CASSVGPRDPETQYF. The CDR3 region has the DNA TGTGCCAGCAGCGTAGGTCCCAGGGATCCGGAGACCCAGTACTTC.

The chain couples TRBV18 to TRBJ1-4; no reliable D call. The CDR3 is 15 amino acids. Between the trimmed V and J ends, which lost 5 bases and 0 bases, there was a span of 10 bases. The V gene's germline CDR1 is KGHSH and CDR2 LQKENI. As DNA, the CDR3 is TGTGCCAGCTCAAAACAGCCTGCAACTAATGAAAAACTGTTTTTT. Its protein product is CASSKQPATNEKLFF.

The chain joins TRBV7-2 to TRBJ1-1; TRBD1 matches at 7 bases. The CDR3 spans 14 residues. V gave up 3 bases and J gave up 2 bases; unmatched junction bases: 3. The germline V gene has CDR1 SGHTA and CDR2 FQGNSA. The CDR3 sequence is CASSFDRENTEAFF. As DNA, the CDR3 is TGTGCCAGCAGCTTTGACAGGGAAAACACTGAAGCTTTCTTT.

This chain joins TRBV10-3 and TRBJ2-7, with a tentative D call TRBD1 (5 bases). This CDR3 has 16 amino acids. V dropped 3 bases and J dropped 1 base, with 16 bases sitting between them. Germline assignment: CDR1 ENHRY and CDR2 SYGVKD. CDR3 DNA sequence: TGTGCCATCAGTGACTCGAGGCAGGGTGTTTCCTACGAGCAGTACTTC. As protein: CAISDSRQGVSYEQYF.

This clone has a single count. The chain couples TRBV3-1 (or the pseudogene TRBV3-2) to TRBJ2-5; the D gene is possibly TRBD2 (6 bases). Deletions cut 4 bases from V and 4 bases from J, with 19 bases between. The germline V gene has CDR1 LGHDT and CDR2 YNNKEL (reference sequence). This CDR3 region has 16 residues. CDR3 residues: CASSRTPGQGLETQYF. The CDR3 DNA sequence: TGTGCCAGCAGCCGCACCCCGGGCCAGGGACTAGAGACCCAGTACTTC.

The chain carries TRBV5-4 and TRBJ2-5; D not resolved. Between the trimmed V and J ends, which lost 5 bases and 0 bases, there was a span of 5 bases. The germline gives CDR1 SGHNT, CDR2 YYREEE (reference sequence). This CDR3 contains 12 residues. The CDR3 DNA reads TGTGCCAGCAGTCCCGACCAAGAGACCCAGTACTTC. This translates into CASSPDQETQYF.

This clone was counted only a few times. This sequence joins TRBV11-1 and TRBJ2-6; 8 nucleotides agree with TRBD1. This CDR3 has 18 residues. Germline V gene data show CDR1 as SGHAT and CDR2 as FQDESV (reference sequence). After removal of 0 bases from V and 2 bases from J, the junction contained 6 bases not matched to a gene. The CDR3 sequence: CASSLARTGQAGANVLTF. Here the CDR3 DNA reads TGTGCCAGCAGCTTAGCCCGGACAGGGCAAGCTGGGGCCAACGTCCTGACTTTC.

The chain is built from TRBV11-3 and TRBJ2-7; D ambiguous. The CDR3 contains 14 residues. Germline V gives CDR1 SGHNT, CDR2 YENEEA. Trimming removed 3 bases at V and 3 bases at J, with 12 bases between. CDR3 sequence (DNA): TGTGCCAGCAGCTTTTCGACGGGTAACTACGAGCAGTACTTC. Residues: CASSFSTGNYEQYF.

The CDR3 sequence: CASSYEGALSNYGYTF. The CDR3 DNA sequence: TGTGCCAGCAGTTACGAGGGGGCCCTTTCTAACTATGGCTACACCTTC. This chain joins TRBV6-6 and TRBJ1-2; TRBD1 matches 7 bases. CDR1 MNHNY and CDR2 SVGAGI come from the germline V gene (reference sequence). V lost 2 bases to trimming and J lost 0 bases; unmatched junction nucleotides: 6. The CDR3 has 16 residues.

The J gene is TRBJ2-7, the V gene TRBV7-3; D possibly corresponds to TRBD2 (5 bases). CDR3 length: 14 amino acids. The V end lost 5 bases, the J end lost 1 base, and 12 bases lay between the germline ends. The V gene's germline CDR1 is SGHTA and CDR2 FQGTGA. In DNA, the CDR3 is TGTGCCAGCAGCCCCCATTCGGGGTCCTACGAGCAGTACTTC. Its protein is CASSPHSGSYEQYF.

The CDR3 is CASSKGAGGTEAFF. In DNA, the CDR3 is TGTGCCAGCAGCAAAGGGGCCGGAGGCACTGAAGCTTTCTTT. This rearrangement joins TRBV7-9 to TRBJ1-1; D possibly corresponds to TRBD1 (5 bases). The CDR3 is 14 residues long. Trimming removed 5 bases from V and 4 bases from J, with 14 bases in between. CDR1 and CDR2 (germline): SEHNR, FQNEAQ (reference sequence).

The chain joins TRBV19 to TRBJ1-6; D is possibly TRBD1 (6 bases). V gave up 3 bases and J gave up 8 bases, with 8 bases separating them. The germline CDR1 and CDR2 sequences are LNHDA and SQIVND (reference sequence). The CDR3 is made up of 13 amino acids. CDR3 loop: CASSINRDSPLHF. The CDR3 bases are TGTGCCAGTAGTATTAACAGGGATTCACCCCTCCACTTT.

The CDR3 reads CASSSGQNYGYTF. CDR3 in DNA: TGTGCCAGCAGCAGTGGACAGAACTATGGCTACACCTTC. This rearrangement joins TRBV5-6 to TRBJ1-2, with D maybe TRBD1 (6 bases). In germline, CDR1 is SGHDT, CDR2 YYEEEE. The CDR3 length is 13 residues. The V and J ends lost 4 bases and 2 bases respectively, with 9 bases between them. Based on the CDR3 plus reference TRBV5-6 and TRBJ1-2, the full variable domain is DAGVTQSPTHLIKTRGQQVTLRCSPKSGHDTVSWYQQALGQGPQFIFQYYEEEERQRGNFPDRFSGHQFPNYSSELNVNALLLGDSALYLCASSSGQNYGYTFGSGTRLTVV.

This clone appeared once. This rearrangement joins TRBV5-1 to TRBJ2-2, with 8 positions matching TRBD1. The germline CDR1 and CDR2 sequences are SGHRS and YFSETQ. The CDR3 has 15 residues. V gave up 4 bases and J gave up 3 bases; unmatched junction bases: 5. The CDR3 here is CASSPRGPDTGELFF. In nucleotides, the CDR3 is TGCGCCAGCAGCCCCAGGGGGCCGGACACCGGGGAGCTGTTTTTT.